The sequence of this T cell receptor (beta chain) was determined in a study of post-analysis software for immune sequencing data (dated by TCRdb to between 2015 and 2016). The study in broad terms: Disease courses on record covered relapsing-remitting, secondary progressive and progressive-relapsing multiple sclerosis, though some patients had no subtype annotation. Patient repertoires were compared against 11 to 12 previously published healthy control repertoires from donors aged 6 to 25 years. A subset of samples was prepared in parallel using single-end sample barcoding, then pooled and co-amplified after Illumina adapter ligation.

TCR beta repertoires were profiled from peripheral blood of approximately 13 young patients with multiple sclerosis to demonstrate the VDJtools post-analysis software. The patients with multiple sclerosis were children and adolescents between roughly 6 and 17 years of age. The junction shows trimming of 4 bases on V and 0 bases on J, plus 13 bases between the germline ends. CDR1 and CDR2 are read off the germline V gene (reference sequence) as DFQATT and SNEGSKA. The CDR3 starts with the cysteine, ends with the phenylalanine, and has 16 residues. Kept here is only the CDR3 DNA, which spans 48 bases and is read in frame from base 1. A remark on this clonotype: No cognate antigen has been identified for it. Base qualities were left out, and no much larger clone turns up one base away.

The receptor library was made with PCR. TCRdb shows the sequencer as Illumina HiSeq 2500. Unique molecular identifiers were incorporated into TCR beta cDNA libraries to reduce PCR and sequencing biases. Approximately 500,000 cDNA molecules were obtained for every 1 to 10 million input T cells, so each molecule roughly corresponded to one T cell. The same protocol used for the earlier healthy control dataset was applied to prepare and sequence the patient libraries. Samples belonging to the same batch were prepared together, multiplexed and sequenced on a shared HiSeq lane. Concerning the study's data processing: Raw barcoded reads were processed with MIGEC, discarding single-read molecular identifier groups before consensus assembly and CDR3 extraction. VDJtools was used for post-analysis of the clonotype tables, and diversity was normalized by down-sampling every dataset to the size of the smallest sample. Repertoire overlap clustering matched CDR3 amino acid but not nucleotide sequences to correct batch-related cross-sample contamination. In TCRdb, the public reads were trimmed at Q25 with fastp and aligned with MiXCR, with productive beta chains retained. When rows share a CDR3 protein, they turn into one entry using the most common DNA and genes. The V and J calls reflect TCRdb's pipeline rather than the authors' work. The sample table shows roughly 580,000 distinct CDR3 sequences, and roughly 40% are seen once. Of the sample, 1.5% to 2% is held by the ten largest clones.

Here is what the overall study found, with its caveats: Strong co-clustering of samples prepared in the same batch was shown by direct clustering with F measure, prompting a batch-effect correction. The multiple sclerosis patient group was slightly younger than the control group. Multiple sclerosis patients had significantly lower normalized Chao1 diversity than controls, a result that suggests substantial peripheral T-cell clonal expansion. Patients showed significantly higher frequencies than controls for a few TRBV segments, among them TRBV5-6, TRBV5-1 and TRBV20-1.

Sequencing input: blood. This clonotype originated in a girl aged 10-17 years with multiple sclerosis. Recombination linked TRBV20-1 to TRBJ2-6; the D gene lacks a confident call. The DNA sequence reads TGCAGTGCTACTGCAGGAGCCACCTCTGGGGCCAACGTCCTGACTTTC. Protein translation: CSATAGATSGANVLTF.